This entry lists 5 T cell receptor beta chains sequenced from one sample in a study of T cell repertoires in cytomegalovirus infection. MiXCR, applied by TCRdb to the reads, yields one record per CDR3 protein. Of 150,000 to 200,000 distinct CDR3 sequences listed, roughly 28% were seen once; the top ten hold roughly 31%. Material: PBMCs. These receptors were taken from a human donor in good health (CMV status not recorded). Some clones in this sample may be carry-over from other donors' samples.

This clonotype turned up a few times. The chain couples TRBV7-2 to TRBJ1-5; D is ambiguous. The germline V gene encodes CDR1 SGHTA and CDR2 FQGNSA. The CDR3 is made up of 13 amino acids. V lost 1 base and J lost 5, with 6 bases in between. CDR3 amino acids: CASSLDSDQPQHF. DNA for the CDR3: TGTGCCAGCAGCTTAGATTCGGATCAGCCCCAGCATTTT.

In this sample, this clonotype turned up a few times. The CDR3 spells CASSPLGSSYNSPLHF. CDR3 sequence (DNA): TGTGCCAGCAGCCCTCTAGGGAGCTCCTATAATTCACCCCTCCACTTT. V usage is TRBV7-8 and J usage is TRBJ1-6; D remains unclear. The V gene's germline CDR1 is SGHVS and CDR2 FQNEAQ. Between the trimmed V and J ends, which lost 5 bases and 0 bases, there was a span of 11 bases. The CDR3 loop spans 16 amino acids.

The chain carries TRBV29-1 and TRBJ2-3, with D hard to call. Germline V gene lookup returns CDR1 SQVTM and CDR2 ANQGSEA. V gave up 3 bases and J gave up 2 bases, with 15 bases separating them. The CDR3 extends over 15 amino acids. The CDR3 loop is CSVEEPTGNTDTQYF. The CDR3 nucleotides are TGCAGCGTTGAGGAACCAACTGGGAACACAGATACGCAGTATTTT.

This chain links TRBV30 with TRBJ1-1; 9 nucleotides align to TRBD1. J lost 2 bases, V lost 3 bases, and 4 bases had no gene match. The germline CDR1 and CDR2 sequences are GTSNPN and SVGIG (reference sequence). The CDR3 runs 14 residues. The CDR3 region is CAWSLDRGNTEAFF. The DNA for the CDR3 is TGTGCCTGGAGCCTGGACAGGGGAAACACTGAAGCTTTCTTT. The whole variable domain, filled in from reference TRBV30 and TRBJ1-1, reads SQTIHQWPATLVQPVGSPLSLECTVEGTSNPNLYWYRQAAGRGLQLLFYSVGIGQISSEVPQNLSASRPQDRQFILSSKKLLLSDSGFYLCAWSLDRGNTEAFFGQGTRLTVV.

The chain joins TRBV20-1 to TRBJ2-7; no definite D call. The V end was cut by 0 bases, the J end by 7 bases, with 22 bases between. CDR1 is DFQATT, CDR2 SNEGSKA, per germline (reference sequence). The CDR3 is 16 residues long. The CDR3 coding sequence is TGCAGTGCTAGAGATCTTCCCCAGGACCTAAACGGGGAGCAGTACTTC. It encodes CSARDLPQDLNGEQYF.